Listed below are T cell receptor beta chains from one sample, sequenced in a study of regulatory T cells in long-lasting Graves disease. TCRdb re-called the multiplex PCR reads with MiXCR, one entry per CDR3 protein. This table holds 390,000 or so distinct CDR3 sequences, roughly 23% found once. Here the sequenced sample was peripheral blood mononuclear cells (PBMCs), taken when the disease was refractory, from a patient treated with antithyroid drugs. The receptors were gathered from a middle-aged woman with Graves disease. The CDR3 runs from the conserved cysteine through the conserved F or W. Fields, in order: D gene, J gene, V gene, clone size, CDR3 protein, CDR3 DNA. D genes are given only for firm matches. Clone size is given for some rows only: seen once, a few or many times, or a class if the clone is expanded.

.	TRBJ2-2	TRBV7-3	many	CASSLTALADGELFF	TGTGCCAGCAGCTTAACCGCTCTAGCCGACGGGGAGCTGTTTTTT
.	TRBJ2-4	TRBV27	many	CASSYSPGGAKNIQYF	TGTGCCAGCAGTTACAGCCCCGGGGGAGCCAAAAACATTCAGTACTTC
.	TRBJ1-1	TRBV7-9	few	CASSSYREATEAFF	TGTGCCAGCAGTTCCTACAGGGAGGCCACTGAAGCTTTCTTT
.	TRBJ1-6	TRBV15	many	CATSSSYQGLTFNSPLHF	TGTGCCACCAGCAGTTCATATCAGGGTCTAACCTTTAATTCACCCCTCCACTTT
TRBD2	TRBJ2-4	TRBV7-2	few	CASSSVAGAKNIQYF	TGTGCCAGCAGCTCCGTAGCGGGAGCCAAAAACATTCAGTACTTC
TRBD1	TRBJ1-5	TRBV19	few	CASGGRRTDRNQPQHF	TGTGCCAGTGGGGGTAGGAGAACGGACAGGAATCAGCCCCAGCATTTT
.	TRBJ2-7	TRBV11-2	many	CASSPSPGNHEQYF	TGTGCCAGCAGCCCAAGCCCAGGAAACCACGAGCAGTACTTC
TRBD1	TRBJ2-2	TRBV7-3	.	CASTLQGGLGTGELFF	TGTGCCAGCACCCTACAGGGGGGTTTGGGCACCGGGGAGCTGTTTTTT
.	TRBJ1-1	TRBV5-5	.	CASSLTHTEAFF	TGTGCCAGCAGCCTCACTCACACTGAAGCTTTCTTT
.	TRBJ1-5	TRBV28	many	CASRDRSNQPQHF	TGTGCCAGCAGGGACAGAAGCAATCAGCCCCAGCATTTT
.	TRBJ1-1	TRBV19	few	CASSILGFTEAFF	TGTGCCAGTAGTATACTAGGGTTCACTGAAGCTTTCTTT